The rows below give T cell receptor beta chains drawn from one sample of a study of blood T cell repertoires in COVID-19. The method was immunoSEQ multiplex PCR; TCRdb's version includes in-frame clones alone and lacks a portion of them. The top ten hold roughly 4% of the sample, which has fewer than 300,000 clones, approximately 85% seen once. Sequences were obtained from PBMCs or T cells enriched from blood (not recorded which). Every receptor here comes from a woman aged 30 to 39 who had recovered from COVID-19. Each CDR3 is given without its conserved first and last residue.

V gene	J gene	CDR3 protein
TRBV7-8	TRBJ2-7	ASSLGQGVNYEQY
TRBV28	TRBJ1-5	ASRSQGRWEPQH
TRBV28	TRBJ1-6	ASRSPTGDNSPLH
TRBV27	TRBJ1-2	ASSSLTRSYGYT
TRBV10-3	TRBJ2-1	AISLAGFYNEQF
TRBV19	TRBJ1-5	ASKAAAYGNQPQH
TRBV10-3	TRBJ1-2	AISDSPDRGYADYGYT
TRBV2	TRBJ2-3	ASLVGGGATDTQY
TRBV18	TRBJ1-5	ASSPGAGAGNQPQH
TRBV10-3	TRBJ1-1	AISESTGTEAF
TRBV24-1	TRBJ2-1	ATSDPGTSGTYNEQF
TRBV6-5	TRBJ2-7	ASSSSHSYEQY
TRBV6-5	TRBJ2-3	ASNSRDRVSDTQY
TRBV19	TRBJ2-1	ASRPTGDNEQF
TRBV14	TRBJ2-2	ASSLRGQGTGELF
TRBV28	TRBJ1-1	ASSQFGQGLNTEAF
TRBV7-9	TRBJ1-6	ASSSGTGNSPLH
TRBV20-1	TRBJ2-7	SASPGYEQY
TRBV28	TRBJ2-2	ASTAPQVSGTGELF
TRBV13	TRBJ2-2	ASSLYGGGGGNTGELF
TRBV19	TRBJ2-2	ASISGAGELF
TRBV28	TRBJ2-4	ASSSTGMRAKNIQY
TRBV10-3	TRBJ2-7	AISGVRNSGSAGQY
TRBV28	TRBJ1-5	AGGYNQPQH